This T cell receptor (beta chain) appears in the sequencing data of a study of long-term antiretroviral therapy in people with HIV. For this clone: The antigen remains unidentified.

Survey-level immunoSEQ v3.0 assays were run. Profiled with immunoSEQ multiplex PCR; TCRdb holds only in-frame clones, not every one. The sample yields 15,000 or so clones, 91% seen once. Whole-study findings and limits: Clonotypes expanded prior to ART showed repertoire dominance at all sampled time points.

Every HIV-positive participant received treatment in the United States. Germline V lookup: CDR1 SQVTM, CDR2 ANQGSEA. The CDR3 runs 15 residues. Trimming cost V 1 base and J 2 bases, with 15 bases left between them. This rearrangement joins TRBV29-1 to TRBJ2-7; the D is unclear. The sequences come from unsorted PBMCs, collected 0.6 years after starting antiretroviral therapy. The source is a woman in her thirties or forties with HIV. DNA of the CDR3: TGCAGCGTTGAAGGAGGTTTTGGGGTTACCTACGAGCAGTACTTC. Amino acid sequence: CSVEGGFGVTYEQYF.